This T cell receptor beta chain originates from a study of cytomegalovirus exposure and HLA in healthy donors. Study-wide findings and caveats: Later analysis identified several of the most significant clusters that appeared linked to common viral pathogens.

The PCR contained 60 Vbeta and 13 Jbeta primers. The assay was immunoSEQ multiplex PCR, and TCRdb's table has in-frame clones only and misses some. The table shows under 200,000 clones, with less than 80% occurring only once. The ends were cut back, 0 bases at V and 6 bases at J, with 12 bases in the middle. Germline CDR1 is MRHNA and CDR2 is SNTAGT. The CDR3 contains 15 residues. With regard to this clone: As yet, its antigen is unknown.

This sequence originates from a man aged 35-49 years in good health and CMV-seronegative. This rearrangement joins TRBV6-4 to TRBJ2-1, with D tentatively TRBD2 (7 bases). Sequencing was carried out using PBMCs. The DNA of the CDR3 is TGTGCCAGCAGTGACTCGGGGGGGCCCCTCAATGAGCAGTTCTTC. It translates to CASSDSGGPLNEQFF.